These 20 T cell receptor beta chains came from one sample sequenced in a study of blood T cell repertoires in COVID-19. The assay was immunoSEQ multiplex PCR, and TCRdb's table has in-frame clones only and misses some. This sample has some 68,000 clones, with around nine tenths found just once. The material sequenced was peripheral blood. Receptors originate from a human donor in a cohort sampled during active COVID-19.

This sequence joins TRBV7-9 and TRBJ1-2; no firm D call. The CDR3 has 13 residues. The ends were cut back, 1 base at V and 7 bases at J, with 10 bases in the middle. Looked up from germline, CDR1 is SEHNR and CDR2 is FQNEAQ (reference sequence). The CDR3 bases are TGTGCCAGCAGCTTAGGGGAGATGCGTGGCTACACCTTC. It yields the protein CASSLGEMRGYTF.

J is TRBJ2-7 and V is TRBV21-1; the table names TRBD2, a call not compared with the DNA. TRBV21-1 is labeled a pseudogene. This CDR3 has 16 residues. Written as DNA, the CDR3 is TGTGCCAGCAGCAAAGGGGGGGGGCGAGGACCCTACGAGCAGTACTTC. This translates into CASSKGGGRGPYEQYF.

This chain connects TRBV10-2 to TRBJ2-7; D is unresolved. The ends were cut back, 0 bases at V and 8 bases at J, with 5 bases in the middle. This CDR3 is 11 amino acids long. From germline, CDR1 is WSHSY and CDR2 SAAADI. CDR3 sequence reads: CASSESAQQYF. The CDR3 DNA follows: TGCGCCAGCAGTGAGTCGGCTCAGCAGTACTTC.

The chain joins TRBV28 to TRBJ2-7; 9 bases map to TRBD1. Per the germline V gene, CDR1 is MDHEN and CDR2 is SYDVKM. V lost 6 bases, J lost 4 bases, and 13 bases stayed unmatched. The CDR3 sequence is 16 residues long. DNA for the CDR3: TGTGCCAGCAGACCCCCCTGGGGGGACAGGGCATACGAGCAGTACTTC. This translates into CASRPPWGDRAYEQYF.

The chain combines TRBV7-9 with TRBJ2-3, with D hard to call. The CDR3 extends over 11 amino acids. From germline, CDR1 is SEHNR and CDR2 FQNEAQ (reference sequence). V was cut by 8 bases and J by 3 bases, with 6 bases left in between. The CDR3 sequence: CASLETDTQYF. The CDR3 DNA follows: TGTGCCAGCTTAGAAACAGATACGCAGTATTTT. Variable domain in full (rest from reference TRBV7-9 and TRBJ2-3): DTGVSQNPRHKITKRGQNVTFRCDPISEHNRLYWYRQTLGQGPEFLTYFQNEAQLEKSRLLSDRFSAERPKGSFSTLEIQRTEQGDSAMYLCASLETDTQYFGPGTRLTVL.

The DNA for the CDR3 is TGCAGCGTGGGGGGGGGATGGAGGACAGATACGCAGTATTTT. Amino acid sequence: CSVGGGWRTDTQYF. This chain uses TRBV29-1 with TRBJ2-3; 7 nucleotides align to TRBD2. Trimming took 6 bases from V and 3 from J; bases not matched to a gene: 9. Germline lookup yields CDR1 SQVTM and CDR2 ANQGSEA. CDR3 length equals 14 residues.

CDR3 nucleotides: TGCGCCAGCAGCTTGGCCGAGGGAGGGGGATTAGGTTCACCCCTCCACTTT. This sequence encodes CASSLAEGGGLGSPLHF. The chain employs TRBV5-1 and TRBJ1-6, with D perhaps matching TRBD1 (6 bases). V lost 0 bases and J lost 9, with 19 bases in between. This CDR3 contains 17 residues. Germline V gene data show CDR1 as SGHRS and CDR2 as YFSETQ.

The CDR3 nucleotides are TGTGCCAGCAGCTCTCCGCGGGGGACAGGGCTGTTGACTGAAGCTTTCTTT. Translating gives CASSSPRGTGLLTEAFF. The chain has TRBV7-2 and TRBJ1-1, with 9 bases matching TRBD1. After removal of 4 bases from V and 5 bases from J, the junction contained 14 bases not matched to a gene. Germline CDR1 and CDR2: SGHTA and FQGNSA. The CDR3 sequence is 17 residues long. Supplemented by reference TRBV7-2 and TRBJ1-1, the full variable domain reads GAGVSQSPSNKVTEKGKDVELRCDPISGHTALYWYRQSLGQGLEFLIYFQGNSAPDKSGLPSDRFSAERTGGSVSTLTIQRTQQEDSAVYLCASSSPRGTGLLTEAFFGQGTRLTVV.

The CDR3 protein is CASSLEGRGSGYTF. The CDR3 region has the DNA TGCGCCAGCAGCTTGGAGGGCAGGGGCTCTGGCTACACCTTC. The chain uses TRBV5-1 and TRBJ1-2; D is possibly TRBD1 (6 bases). The CDR3 sequence is 14 residues long. The V end was cut by 0 bases, the J end by 7 bases, with 13 bases between. The germline gives CDR1 SGHRS, CDR2 YFSETQ.

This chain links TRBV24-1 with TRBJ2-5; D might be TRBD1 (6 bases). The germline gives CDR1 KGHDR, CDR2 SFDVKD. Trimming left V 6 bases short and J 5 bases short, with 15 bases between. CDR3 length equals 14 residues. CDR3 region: CATSSDKGVETQYF. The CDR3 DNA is TGTGCCACCAGTTCGGATAAGGGGGTCGAGACCCAGTACTTC.

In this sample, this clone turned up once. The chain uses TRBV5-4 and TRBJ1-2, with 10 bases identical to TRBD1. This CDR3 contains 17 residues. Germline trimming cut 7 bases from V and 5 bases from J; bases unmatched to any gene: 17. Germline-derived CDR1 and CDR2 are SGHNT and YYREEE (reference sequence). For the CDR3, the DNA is TGTGCCAGCTCAAAAGGGACAGGGGCCCCCGGGGGATATGGCTACACCTTC. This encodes CASSKGTGAPGGYGYTF. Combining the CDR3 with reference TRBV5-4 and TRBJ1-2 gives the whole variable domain ETGVTQSPTHLIKTRGQQVTLRCSSQSGHNTVSWYQQALGQGPQFIFQYYREEENGRGNFPPRFSGLQFPNYSSELNVNALELDDSALYLCASSKGTGAPGGYGYTFGSGTRLTVV.

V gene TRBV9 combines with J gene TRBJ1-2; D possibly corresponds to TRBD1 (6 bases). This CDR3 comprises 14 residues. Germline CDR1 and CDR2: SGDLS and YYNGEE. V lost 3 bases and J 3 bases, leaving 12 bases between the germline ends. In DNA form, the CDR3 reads TGTGCCAGCAGCGCCACAGGGATGGACTATGGCTACACCTTC. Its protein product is CASSATGMDYGYTF.

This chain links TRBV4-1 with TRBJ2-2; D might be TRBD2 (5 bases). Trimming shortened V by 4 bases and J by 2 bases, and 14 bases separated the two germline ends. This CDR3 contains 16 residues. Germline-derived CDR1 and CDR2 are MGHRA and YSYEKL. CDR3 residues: CASSRKEAANTGELFF. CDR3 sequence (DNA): TGCGCCAGCAGCCGGAAGGAGGCAGCTAACACCGGGGAGCTGTTTTTT.

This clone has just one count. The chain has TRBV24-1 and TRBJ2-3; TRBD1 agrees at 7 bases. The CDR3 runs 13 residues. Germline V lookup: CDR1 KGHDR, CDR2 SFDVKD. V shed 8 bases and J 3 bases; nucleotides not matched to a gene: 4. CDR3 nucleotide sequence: TGTGCCACCACTGGCAGGGGGACAGATACGCAGTATTTT. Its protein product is CATTGRGTDTQYF.

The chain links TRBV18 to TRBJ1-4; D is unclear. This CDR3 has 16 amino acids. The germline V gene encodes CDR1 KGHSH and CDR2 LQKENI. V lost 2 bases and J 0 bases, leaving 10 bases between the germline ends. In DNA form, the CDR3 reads TGTGCCAGCTCACCATCGATACACCCAACTAATGAAAAACTGTTTTTT. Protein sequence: CASSPSIHPTNEKLFF.

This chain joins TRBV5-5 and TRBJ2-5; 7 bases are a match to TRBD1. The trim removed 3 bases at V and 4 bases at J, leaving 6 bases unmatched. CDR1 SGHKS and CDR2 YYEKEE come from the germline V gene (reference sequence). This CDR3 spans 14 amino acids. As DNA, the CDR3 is TGTGCCAGCAGCTACAGGGGATCGGGAGAGACCCAGTACTTC. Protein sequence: CASSYRGSGETQYF.

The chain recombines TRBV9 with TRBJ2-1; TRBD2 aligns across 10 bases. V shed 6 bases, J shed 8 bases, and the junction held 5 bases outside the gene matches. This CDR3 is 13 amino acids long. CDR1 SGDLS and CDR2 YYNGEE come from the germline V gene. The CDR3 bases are TGTGCCAGCAACCCTAGCGGGAGCTATGAGCAGTTCTTC. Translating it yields CASNPSGSYEQFF.

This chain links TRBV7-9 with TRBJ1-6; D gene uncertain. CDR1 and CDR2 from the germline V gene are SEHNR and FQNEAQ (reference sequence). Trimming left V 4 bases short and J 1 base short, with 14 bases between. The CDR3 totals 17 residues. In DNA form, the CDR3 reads TGTGCCAGCAGCTCCAGGAGGGCAGAATCCTATAATTCACCCCTCCACTTT. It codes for CASSSRRAESYNSPLHF.

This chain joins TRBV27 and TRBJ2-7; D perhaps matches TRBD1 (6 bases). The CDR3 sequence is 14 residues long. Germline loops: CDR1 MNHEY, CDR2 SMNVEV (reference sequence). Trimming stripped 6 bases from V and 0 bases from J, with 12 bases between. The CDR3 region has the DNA TGTGCCAGCAGCCGACAGGAAGGCTCCTACGAGCAGTACTTC. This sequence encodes CASSRQEGSYEQYF.

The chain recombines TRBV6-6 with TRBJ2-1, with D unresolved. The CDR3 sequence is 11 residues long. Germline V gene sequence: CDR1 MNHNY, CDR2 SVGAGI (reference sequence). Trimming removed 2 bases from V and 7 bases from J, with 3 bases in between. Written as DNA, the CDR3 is TGTGCCAGCAGTTACCTGAATGAGCAGTTCTTC. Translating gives CASSYLNEQFF.